This TCR beta chain was captured in a study of PD-1 blockade in classical Hodgkin lymphoma. Study at large: With a 2-week interval, patients received intravenous nivolumab at 3 mg/kg.

Time point denoted: cycle 4 day 1 (C4D1), after less than 7 weeks of nivolumab. With no exception, relapse followed autologous stem cell transplantation in all patients, and brentuximab vedotin exposure varied. It was by magnetic negative selection that CD4+ T cells were purified from thawed PBMCs. Study-wide findings and caveats: Excluded were patients who started nivolumab under 1 year after ASCT, a group that had lower diversity. Complete responders possessed baseline diversity comparable to newly diagnosed patients. The study found that TCR diversity rose significantly by C4D1 in CD4+ but not CD8+ cells.

In this sample, this clone turned up a few times. What it binds is unknown. The table came from immunoSEQ multiplex PCR; TCRdb's copy has only in-frame clones and leaves some out. The sample consists of 20,000 to 25,000 clones, roughly 76% of them appearing once. The TCR sequence derives from a human donor with classical Hodgkin lymphoma. The material was CD4+ T cells from blood, obtained before the fourth cycle of nivolumab.

CDR3 protein: CAITPGLAGGQETQYF. The CDR3, as DNA: TGTGCCATCACTCCGGGACTAGCGGGGGGTCAAGAGACCCAGTACTTC. The genes are TRBV10-3 and TRBJ2-5; TRBD2 aligns across 15 bases. The CDR3 covers 16 residues. The J segment lost 2 bases and the V segment lost 7 bases, leaving 5 bases of the junction unmatched. From germline, CDR1 is ENHRY and CDR2 SYGVKD.